Reported below is one T cell receptor beta chain. Its specificity is unknown. The entry originates in a study of blood T cells in healthy people across ages. Study-wide background: Per two T cells, template switching captured roughly one barcoded beta molecule.

Whole-study results and caveats: Strong correlation was found linking TCR beta diversity to naive T cell percentage.

The germline V and J ends were trimmed by 3 bases and 6 bases, with 14 bases remaining between them. The CDR3 length is 15 residues. The germline V gene has CDR1 LGHNA and CDR2 YSLEER. A J-beta primer mix and a sample-barcoded 5' primer were used in a second PCR of roughly 7 to 12 cycles. One entry per CDR3 protein, called by TCRdb with MiXCR from the 5' RACE reads. The sample carries fewer than 2,000,000 distinct CDR3 sequences, around 42% recorded once. The receptor comes from a human donor in good health. This chain links TRBV4-3 with TRBJ1-4; D is possibly TRBD1 (5 bases). Sequenced sample: blood. CDR3 DNA sequence: TGCGCCAGCAGCCACCTCAAAGAGGGGCATGAAAAACTGTTTTTT. Its translation: CASSHLKEGHEKLFF.